This TCR beta chain was sequenced in a study of cytomegalovirus exposure and HLA in healthy donors. Study-wide findings and caveats: Some public TCRs appeared in many individuals, while most sequences were rare. Judged likely to be a sequencing artifact was a cluster of highly shared sequence variants. A missense variant in DCLRE1C was later tied to TCR beta V- and J-gene trimming.

It was with 60 Vbeta and 13 Jbeta primers that the PCR ran. Clones were read by immunoSEQ multiplex PCR, and TCRdb kept only the in-frame ones, dropping some. Its listing shows some 41,000 clones. V was clipped by 3 bases and J by 4 bases, with 12 bases between them. Looked up from germline, CDR1 is KGHSH and CDR2 is LQKENI. The length of the CDR3 is 14 residues. As concerns this clone: The antigen remains unidentified.

The receptor's source is a male donor in good health and CMV-seronegative. What was sequenced was PBMCs. The chain carries TRBV18 and TRBJ1-2, with D perhaps matching TRBD1 (5 bases). The CDR3 bases are TGTGCCAGCTCACCGGGGCAGGAAATCTATGGCTACACCTTC. It codes for CASSPGQEIYGYTF. Combining the CDR3 with reference TRBV18 and TRBJ1-2 gives the whole variable domain NAGVMQNPRHLVRRRGQEARLRCSPMKGHSHVYWYRQLPEEGLKFMVYLQKENIIDESGMPKERFSAEFPKEGPSILRIQQVVRGDSAAYFCASSPGQEIYGYTFGSGTRLTVV.